The clone carrying this TCR beta chain was counted ten times or more. Its antigen remains unidentified. This CDR3 spans 16 amino acids. Germline assignment: CDR1 MGHRA and CDR2 YSYEKL. The V end was cut by 3 bases, the J end by 4 bases, with 16 bases between. The data were obtained in a study of early T cells in non-severe SARS-CoV-2 infection. Overall study context: RNA in bulk from unsorted whole blood was sequenced, and chains were unpaired. Study results and caveats: Matching with VDJdb favored anti-spike CD8 responses (missing private and CD4 specificities).

Individual cDNA molecules each received unique molecular identifiers attached to them. MiXCR, applied by TCRdb to the 5' RACE reads, yields one record per CDR3 protein. The top ten clones hold over 6.5% of a sample with some 20,000 distinct CDR3 sequences, about 5% of them seen once. The source is an adult who was a healthcare worker with PCR-confirmed SARS-CoV-2 infection or an uninfected control (not recorded which). The J gene is TRBJ2-1, the V gene TRBV4-1; D remains ambiguous. The sample was whole blood. The CDR3 nucleotides are TGCGCCAGCAGCCAGCGGCGGCTTGAAATTTACAATGAGCAGTTCTTC. This translates into CASSQRRLEIYNEQFF.